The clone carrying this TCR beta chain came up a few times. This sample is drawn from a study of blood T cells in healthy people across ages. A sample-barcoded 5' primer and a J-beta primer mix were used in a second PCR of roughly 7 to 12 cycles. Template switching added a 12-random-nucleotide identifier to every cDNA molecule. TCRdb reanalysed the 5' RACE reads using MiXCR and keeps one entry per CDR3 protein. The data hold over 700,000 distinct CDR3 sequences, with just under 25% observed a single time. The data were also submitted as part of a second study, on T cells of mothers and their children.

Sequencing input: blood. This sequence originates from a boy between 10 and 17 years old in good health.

The CDR3 sequence: CASSLVGGPGPQHF. The CDR3 nucleotides read TGTGCCAGCAGCTTAGTTGGAGGTCCGGGGCCCCAGCATTTT. V and J are TRBV7-2 and TRBJ1-5, with D hard to call. CDR1 and CDR2 (germline): SGHTA, FQGNSA. The length of the CDR3 is 14 residues. Trimming removed 1 base from V and 9 bases from J, with 13 bases in between.